This T cell receptor beta chain originates from a study of tumor T cells in aggressive B-cell lymphoma. Libraries were prepared by immunoSEQ multiplex PCR; TCRdb keeps only in-frame clonotypes and omits some of them. The sample contains about 4,800 clones, roughly 80% of which appear only once. The germline gives CDR1 SGHAT, CDR2 FQNNGV. The ends were cut back, 0 bases at V and 5 bases at J, with 13 bases in the middle. CDR3 length equals 15 residues. The chain is built from TRBV11-2 and TRBJ1-1; a weak D match, TRBD1 (5 bases). Sequencing input: tumor tissue. The origin of this receptor is an adult with diffuse large B cell lymphoma. CDR3 DNA sequence: TGTGCCAGCAGCTTAGAGTGGGGGACTAGGACTGAAGCTTTCTTT. Translated: CASSLEWGTRTEAFF.